What follows describes a single T cell receptor (beta chain). What it binds is not known. Generated by immunoSEQ multiplex PCR, the TCRdb table keeps only in-frame clones and is missing some. This table holds thousands of clones, roughly 80% found once. The sample belongs to a study of PD-1 blockade in classical Hodgkin lymphoma. Study results and caveats: Lower baseline TCR diversity marked trial partial responders and progressors. Significantly greater TCR diversity emerged by C4D1 in CD4+ cells but not CD8+ cells. Newly diagnosed patients were reported to start with lower TCR diversity than healthy donors.

Sample time point: cycle 4 day 1 (C4D1), after 5 to 7 weeks of nivolumab. Following autologous stem cell transplantation, relapse occurred in every patient, and exposure to brentuximab vedotin varied. Thawed PBMCs were subjected to magnetic negative selection, which yielded isolated CD8+ T cells. Classifying best responses yielded complete response, partial response or progressive disease. The sequenced sample was CD8+ T cells from blood, obtained before the fourth cycle of nivolumab. The receptor was derived from a human donor with classical Hodgkin lymphoma.

The CDR3 loop is CATSRDYKSSYNSPLHF. Here the CDR3 DNA reads TGTGCCACCAGCAGAGATTATAAGAGCTCCTATAATTCACCCCTCCACTTT. The chain is built from TRBV15 and TRBJ1-6; D not certain. Trimming removed 0 bases at V and 0 bases at J, with 9 bases between. Germline V CDR1 and CDR2: LNHNV, YYDKDF (reference sequence). The CDR3 loop spans 17 amino acids.